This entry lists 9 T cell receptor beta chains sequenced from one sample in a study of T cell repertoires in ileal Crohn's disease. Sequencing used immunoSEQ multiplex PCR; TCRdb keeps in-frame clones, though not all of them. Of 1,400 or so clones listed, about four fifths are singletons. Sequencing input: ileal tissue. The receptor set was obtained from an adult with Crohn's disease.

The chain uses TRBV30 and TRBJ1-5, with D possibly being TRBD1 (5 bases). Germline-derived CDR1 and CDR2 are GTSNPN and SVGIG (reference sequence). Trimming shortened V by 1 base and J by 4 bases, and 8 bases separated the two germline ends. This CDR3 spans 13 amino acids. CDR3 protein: CAWSGGGNQPQHF. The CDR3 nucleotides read TGTGCCTGGAGTGGGGGGGGAAATCAGCCCCAGCATTTT.

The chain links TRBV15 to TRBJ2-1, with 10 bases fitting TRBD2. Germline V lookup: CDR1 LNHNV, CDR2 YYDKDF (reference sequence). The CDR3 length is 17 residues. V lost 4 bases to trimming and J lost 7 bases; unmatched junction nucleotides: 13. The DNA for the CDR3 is TGTGCCACCAGCACTGGGCTAGCGGGAGCTGGTAGAAATGAGCAGTTCTTC. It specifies CATSTGLAGAGRNEQFF.

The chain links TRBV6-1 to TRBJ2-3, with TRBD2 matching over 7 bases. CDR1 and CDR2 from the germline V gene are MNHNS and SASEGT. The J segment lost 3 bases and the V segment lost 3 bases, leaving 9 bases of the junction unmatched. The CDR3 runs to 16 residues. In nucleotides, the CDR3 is TGTGCCAGCAGTGAGTTGGGCGGGAGCGGTACAGATACGCAGTATTTT. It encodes CASSELGGSGTDTQYF.

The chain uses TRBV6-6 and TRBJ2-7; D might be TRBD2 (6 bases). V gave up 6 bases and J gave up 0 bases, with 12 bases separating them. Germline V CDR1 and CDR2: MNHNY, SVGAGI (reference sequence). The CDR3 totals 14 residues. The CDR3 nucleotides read TGTGCCAGCAGAAATAGCGGCTACTCCTACGAGCAGTACTTC. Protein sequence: CASRNSGYSYEQYF.

CDR3 sequence reads: CSVEPRVASGKIYEQYF. The CDR3 DNA reads as TGCAGCGTTGAACCTCGGGTCGCTAGCGGGAAAATCTACGAGCAGTACTTC. The chain links TRBV29-1 to TRBJ2-7, with 9 bases aligning to TRBD2. Germline V gives CDR1 SQVTM, CDR2 ANQGSEA. The CDR3 extends over 17 amino acids. With V trimmed by 2 bases and J by 3 bases, 14 bases remained unmatched.

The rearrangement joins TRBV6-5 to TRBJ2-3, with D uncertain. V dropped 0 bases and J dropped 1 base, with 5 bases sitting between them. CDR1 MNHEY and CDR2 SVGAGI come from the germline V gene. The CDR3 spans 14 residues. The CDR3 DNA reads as TGTGCCAGCAGTTACTCCGAGGGCACAGATACGCAGTATTTT. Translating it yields CASSYSEGTDTQYF.

CDR3 sequence (DNA): TGTGCCAGCAGCTTGGAGGGAGATACGCAGTATTTT. Its translation: CASSLEGDTQYF. The chain employs TRBV7-9 and TRBJ2-3, with D perhaps matching TRBD2 (6 bases). The CDR3 totals 12 residues. CDR1 is SEHNR and CDR2 is FQNEAQ in the germline V gene (reference sequence). V gave up 3 bases and J gave up 5 bases, with 6 bases separating them.

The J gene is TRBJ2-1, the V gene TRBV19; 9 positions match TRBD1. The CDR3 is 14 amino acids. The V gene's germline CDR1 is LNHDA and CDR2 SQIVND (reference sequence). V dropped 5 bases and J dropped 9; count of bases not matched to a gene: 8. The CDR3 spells CASSPRTGAFEQFF. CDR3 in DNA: TGTGCCAGTAGTCCCCGGACAGGGGCTTTTGAGCAGTTCTTC.

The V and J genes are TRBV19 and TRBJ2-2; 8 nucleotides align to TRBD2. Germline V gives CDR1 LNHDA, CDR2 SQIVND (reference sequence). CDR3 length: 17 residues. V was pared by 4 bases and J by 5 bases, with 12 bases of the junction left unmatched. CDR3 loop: CASSRYPSGSQTGELFF. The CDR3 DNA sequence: TGTGCCAGTAGTAGGTATCCCAGCGGGAGCCAAACCGGGGAGCTGTTTTTT.